Following are 23 T cell receptor beta chains from one sample sequenced in a study of CD8+ T cells in alopecia areata. In each case, RNA was isolated and then reverse transcribed into cDNA as the sequencing template. The assay was immunoSEQ multiplex PCR, and TCRdb's table has in-frame clones only and misses some. The repertoire consists of some 120,000 clones, none detected only once. Sequenced sample: lesional skin. The receptors stem from a C3H/HeJ mouse with alopecia areata. MHC haplotype here: H2-k.

This clone was seen only a few times. Gene and germline names: mouse. The sequence runs out 4 residues before the end of the CDR3; the remainder is reconstructed from the germline J gene. The gene calls are TRBV1 and TRBJ1-4; 12 bases fit TRBD1. The CDR3 length is 15 residues. The germline V gene has CDR1 NSQYPW and CDR2 LRSPGD (reference sequence). Here the CDR3 reads CTCSARDRGLERLFF. The part of the CDR3 DNA that was read is TGCACCTGCAGTGCAAGGGACAGGGGGCTCGAA.

For this clone: Mouse gene names apply. The read stops 4 residues short of the end of the CDR3; the missing end is completed from the germline J gene. At the DNA level, this CDR3 is encoded by other sequences in the same sample as well. V and J are TRBV17 and TRBJ2-3; TRBD2 aligns across 9 bases. The CDR3 is 15 residues long. Trimming took 3 bases from V and 1 from J; bases not matched to a gene: 2. Germline V gives CDR1 MNHDT, CDR2 YYDKIL. This CDR3 is CASSSWGGGAETLYF. CDR3 DNA, as far as it was read: TGTGCTAGCAGTAGCTGGGGGGGTGGTGCAGAA.

In its sample, this clone was seen many times. Here the gene names and germline are mouse. The CDR3 end falls 4 residues outside the read, so it is completed with the germline J gene. The chain recombines TRBV13-3 with TRBJ1-4, with TRBD1 identical over 8 bases. Germline CDR1 and CDR2: NNHDY and SYVADS. The ends lost 1 base at V and 5 bases at J; junction bases unmatched: 7. The CDR3 is 16 amino acids. The CDR3 loop reads CASSDPGQEYNERLFF. The covered CDR3 bases are TGTGCCAGCAGTGATCCGGGACAGGAGTATAACGAA.

On this clone itself: Genes and germline come from the mouse. The read finishes 4 residues shy of the CDR3 end, and the germline J gene is used to complete it. This chain links TRBV17 with TRBJ2-7, with D maybe TRBD1 (5 bases). Germline CDR1 reads MNHDT; CDR2 reads YYDKIL. CDR3 length: 13 residues. CDR3 protein: CASSRDRGDEQYF. CDR3 bases read: TGTGCTAGCAGTAGAGATAGAGGGGAT.

Details on this clone: Mouse gene names apply. With the read ending 4 residues before the CDR3 end, the germline J gene is used to fill in that end. The chain joins TRBV13-2 to TRBJ2-1; tentative D call: TRBD1 (6 bases). The CDR3 length is 17 residues. The germline V gene encodes CDR1 NNHNN and CDR2 SYGAGS (reference sequence). Trimming removed 2 bases from V and 4 bases from J, with 19 bases in between. CDR3: CASGEPGQGRGYAEQFF. Partial CDR3 DNA: TGTGCCAGCGGTGAGCCTGGGCAGGGCAGGGGTTATGCT.

This clone showed up just a few times. Genes and germline come from the mouse. Coverage ceases 4 residues before the CDR3 finishes, and the germline J gene fills in the end. The J gene is TRBJ2-4, the V gene TRBV13-3, with 7 bases matching TRBD1. V lost 2 bases and J lost 1; bases outside the gene matches: 4. The CDR3 consists of 15 residues. Germline loops: CDR1 NNHDY, CDR2 SYVADS. The CDR3 bases that were read are TGTGCCAGCAGTGAGACAGGGAGGGGTCAAAAC. Encoded protein: CASSETGRGQN. The entire CDR3 sequence reads CASSETGRGQNTLYF.

Concerning this clone: The germline and genes are mouse ones. The read ends 4 residues early relative to the CDR3; the germline J gene fills the gap. The V call is TRBV13-3, the J call TRBJ2-7; possibly TRBD2 for D (6 bases). This CDR3 is built from 13 residues. Germline CDR1 reads NNHDY; CDR2 reads SYVADS. The CDR3 DNA, read in part, is TGTGCCAGCAGTGCCACCGGGACTTAT. Translating it yields CASSATGTY. The full CDR3 protein is CASSATGTYEQYF.

A word on this clone: Gene names are mouse gene names. Read sequence stops 4 residues before the CDR3 end, and the germline J gene provides the missing end. The rearrangement joins TRBV17 to TRBJ2-5, with 7 bases identical to TRBD1. Germline CDR1 MNHDT, CDR2 YYDKIL. The junction had 2 bases not matched to a gene; V was cut back by 5 bases and J by 3 bases. The CDR3 spans 13 residues. The DNA read from the CDR3 is TGTGCTAGCAGTCTGACAGGGCAAGAC. Translated: CASSLTGQD. The CDR3 in full is CASSLTGQDTQYF.

This clone occurred a few times. The germline and genes are mouse ones. The read halts 4 residues ahead of the CDR3 end, with the missing end drawn from the germline J gene. The gene calls are TRBV17 and TRBJ2-1; D unresolved. Trimming shortened V by 0 bases and J by 0 bases, and 6 bases separated the two germline ends. The germline CDR1 and CDR2 sequences are MNHDT and YYDKIL. There are 15 residues in the CDR3. CDR3 in amino acids: CASSRDSNNYAEQFF. The sequenced CDR3 bases are TGTGCTAGCAGTAGAGATTCCAATAACTATGCT.

With respect to this clone: Mouse gene names and germline throughout. The read finishes 4 residues shy of the CDR3 end, and the germline J gene is used to complete it. This chain connects TRBV17 to TRBJ2-7; D is ambiguous. Trimming shortened V by 1 base and J by 0 bases, and 7 bases separated the two germline ends. Germline CDR1 and CDR2: MNHDT and YYDKIL. This CDR3 is 14 amino acids long. The sequenced CDR3 bases are TGTGCTAGCAGTAGAGGACAAACCTCCTAT. This translates into CASSRGQTSY. The full CDR3 reads CASSRGQTSYEQYF.

A note on this clone: At residue 12, TCRdb's protein is not the same as the translated DNA, so the protein here was read from the DNA. Germline and genes: mouse. Read data end 3 residues before the CDR3 end; the end is taken from the germline J gene. The rearrangement links TRBV13-3 to TRBJ1-6; tentatively, D is TRBD1 (5 bases). TRBJ1-6 has ORF status, its function being uncertain. Germline V lookup: CDR1 NNHDY, CDR2 SYVADS. The CDR3 contains 15 residues. V was trimmed by 0 bases and J by 8 bases, leaving 12 bases between them. CDR3 protein: CASSDASQGDSPLYF. The CDR3 DNA, read in part, is TGTGCCAGCAGTGATGCCTCTCAGGGTGATTCGCCC.

There are a few counts of this clone. These gene names are mouse names. The read terminates 4 residues ahead of where the CDR3 ends, so the germline J gene completes it. This rearrangement joins TRBV1 to TRBJ2-3; 7 bases map to TRBD1. The CDR3 consists of 16 residues. Germline assignment: CDR1 NSQYPW and CDR2 LRSPGD (reference sequence). V shed 0 bases, J shed 0 bases, and the junction held 3 bases outside the gene matches. The CDR3 bases that were read are TGCACCTGCAGTGCAGACGACAGGGTTAGTGCAGAA. Translating gives CTCSADDRVSAE. The whole CDR3 reads CTCSADDRVSAETLYF. Using reference TRBV1 and TRBJ2-3 for the parts outside the CDR3, the full variable domain is VTLLEQNPRWRLVPRGQAVNLRCILKNSQYPWMSWYQQDLQKQLQWLFTLRSPGDKEVKSLPGADYLATRVTDTELRLQVANMSQGRTLYCTCSADDRVSAETLYFGSGTRLTVL.

There are a few counts of this clone. Any gene name here is a mouse gene name. The CDR3 is cut off 4 residues early in the read; its end comes from the germline J gene. The chain couples TRBV19 to TRBJ2-3, with D possibly matching TRBD1 (6 bases). Germline values: CDR1 FNHDT, CDR2 SITEND (reference sequence). The CDR3 runs to 16 residues. V lost 0 bases, J lost 0 bases, and 11 bases lay in between. The CDR3 reads CASSIGDKSSAETLYF. The covered CDR3 bases are TGTGCCAGCAGTATAGGGGACAAATCTAGTGCAGAA.

This clone has a handful of counts. The germline and genes are mouse ones. Read sequence stops 4 residues before the CDR3 end, and the germline J gene provides the missing end. The chain carries TRBV13-3 and TRBJ2-7, with 11 bases aligning to TRBD2. There are 15 residues in the CDR3. Germline V gene data show CDR1 as NNHDY and CDR2 as SYVADS. The part of the CDR3 DNA that was read is TGTGCCAGCAGGTCAAACTGGGGGGGCTTATAT. This translates into CASRSNWGGLY. The entire CDR3 protein reads CASRSNWGGLYEQYF.

The table lists this clone with a few counts. All gene names here are mouse names. The read terminates 4 residues before the CDR3 end, so the remaining end is supplied by the germline J gene. The genes are TRBV19 and TRBJ2-4, with D tentatively TRBD1 (6 bases). The V end was cut by 0 bases, the J end by 0 bases, with 8 bases between. The CDR3 is 15 residues long. Germline CDR1 FNHDT, CDR2 SITEND (reference sequence). This CDR3 reads CASSIVDRSQNTLYF. The sequenced CDR3 bases are TGTGCCAGCAGTATAGTGGACAGAAGTCAAAAC.

In its sample, this clone was seen a few times. The TCRdb protein and the DNA translation do not line up at residue 16; the protein shown here was made by translating the DNA. Gene and germline names: mouse. Read data end 3 residues before the CDR3 end; the end is taken from the germline J gene. The chain links TRBV16 to TRBJ1-3; 8 bases align to TRBD1. The CDR3 has 19 residues. V was clipped by 4 bases and J by 0 bases; unmatched bases: 14. From germline, CDR1 is SGHSA and CDR2 FRNQAP. The sequenced CDR3 bases are TGTGCAAGCAGCTCGGTCCCGGGACAGGACCTGAATTCTGGAAATACG. Residues: CASSSVPGQDLNSGNT. The CDR3 reads in full as CASSSVPGQDLNSGNTLYF.

About this clone itself: Gene labels here are mouse ones. The CDR3 loop reads CASSIRQGAVERLFF. Incomplete CDR3 DNA: TGTGCCAGCAGTATAAGGCAGGGGGCTGTCGAA. The chain combines TRBV19 with TRBJ1-4, with 8 positions matching TRBD1. Sequencing ends 4 residues short of the CDR3 end; the germline J gene provides the rest. Germline CDR1 is FNHDT and CDR2 is SITEND (reference sequence). The CDR3 consists of 15 residues.

With regard to this clone: Mouse gene names apply. The CDR3 extends 4 residues past the end of the read, so its final part is completed from the germline J gene. V gene TRBV13-3 combines with J gene TRBJ2-2; possibly TRBD2 for D (5 bases). V lost 0 bases, J lost 4 bases, and 10 bases lay in between. CDR1 and CDR2 from the germline V gene are NNHDY and SYVADS. The CDR3 has 15 residues. The CDR3: CASSDAGWGTGQLYF. The part of the CDR3 DNA that was read is TGTGCCAGCAGTGATGCCGGGTGGGGCACCGGG.

This clone was counted ten times or more. Mouse names are used for the genes. The CDR3 region is CASSDRQGKDQDTQYF. The sequenced part of the CDR3 DNA is TGTGCCAGCAGTGATCGGCAGGGGAAGGACCAAGAC. The chain has TRBV13-3 and TRBJ2-5, with D perhaps matching TRBD1 (6 bases). The CDR3 goes on 4 residues after the read ends, and that part is filled in from the germline J gene. In germline, CDR1 is NNHDY, CDR2 SYVADS. V was trimmed by 1 base and J by 1 base, leaving 13 bases between them. CDR3 size: 16 residues. The variable domain in full, with the rest retrieved from reference TRBV13-3 and TRBJ2-5, is EAAVTQSPRSKVAVTGGKVTLSCHQTNNHDYMYWYRQDTGHGLRLIHYSYVADSTEKGDIPDGYKASRPSQENFSLILELASLSQTAVYFCASSDRQGKDQDTQYFGPGTRLLVL.

This clone was seen many times. Germline and genes here are mouse. The read gets to within 4 residues of the CDR3 end, and the germline J gene fills in the rest. V usage is TRBV13-3 and J usage is TRBJ2-1, with 11 bases matching TRBD1. CDR3 length: 14 residues. From germline, CDR1 is NNHDY and CDR2 SYVADS. J was trimmed by 3 bases and V by 6 bases; bases with no gene match: 2. CDR3 DNA (partial): TGTGCCAGCAACGGACAGGGGGCCTATGCT. It encodes CASNGQGAYA. The whole CDR3 sequence reads CASNGQGAYAEQFF.

This clone was recorded a few times. Gene names refer to mouse genes. The CDR3 end lies 4 residues beyond the end of the read and is filled in from the germline J gene. The V and J genes are TRBV13-3 and TRBJ2-7; 13 nucleotides line up with TRBD2. CDR1 is NNHDY, CDR2 SYVADS, per germline. CDR3 length: 15 amino acids. CDR3 protein: CASSGDWGGTYEQYF. The covered CDR3 bases are TGTGCCAGCAGTGGGGACTGGGGGGGGACTTAT.

Turning to this clone: Genes here carry mouse names. The read is 4 residues too short to cover the CDR3 end, so that end is filled in from the germline J gene. The chain uses TRBV13-1 and TRBJ1-1, with no clear D. CDR3 size: 15 residues. The germline V gene encodes CDR1 NSHNY and CDR2 SYGAGN. Trimming left V 0 bases short and J 0 bases short, with 9 bases between. CDR3 DNA, as far as it was read: TGTGCCAGCAGTGATGCGAACAATGCAAACACA. Protein sequence: CASSDANNANT. The whole CDR3 is CASSDANNANTEVFF.

About this clone: Mouse gene names apply. The read terminates 4 residues ahead of where the CDR3 ends, so the germline J gene completes it. The chain carries TRBV14 and TRBJ1-4, with 12 positions matching TRBD1. Germline trimming cut 2 bases from V and 6 bases from J; bases unmatched to any gene: 2. Germline loops: CDR1 SGHDT, CDR2 FRDEAV. The CDR3 is made up of 15 amino acids. CDR3 bases read: TGTGCCAGCAGTTTAGGGGACAGGGGGCACGAA. This encodes CASSLGDRGHE. The entire CDR3 protein is CASSLGDRGHERLFF. Full variable domain (remainder filled in from reference TRBV14 and TRBJ1-4): EAGVTQSPRYAVLQEGQAVSFWCDPISGHDTLYWYQQPRDQGPQLLVYFRDEAVIDNSQLPSDRFSAVRPKGTNSTLKIQSAKQGDTATYLCASSLGDRGHERLFFGHGTKLSVL.